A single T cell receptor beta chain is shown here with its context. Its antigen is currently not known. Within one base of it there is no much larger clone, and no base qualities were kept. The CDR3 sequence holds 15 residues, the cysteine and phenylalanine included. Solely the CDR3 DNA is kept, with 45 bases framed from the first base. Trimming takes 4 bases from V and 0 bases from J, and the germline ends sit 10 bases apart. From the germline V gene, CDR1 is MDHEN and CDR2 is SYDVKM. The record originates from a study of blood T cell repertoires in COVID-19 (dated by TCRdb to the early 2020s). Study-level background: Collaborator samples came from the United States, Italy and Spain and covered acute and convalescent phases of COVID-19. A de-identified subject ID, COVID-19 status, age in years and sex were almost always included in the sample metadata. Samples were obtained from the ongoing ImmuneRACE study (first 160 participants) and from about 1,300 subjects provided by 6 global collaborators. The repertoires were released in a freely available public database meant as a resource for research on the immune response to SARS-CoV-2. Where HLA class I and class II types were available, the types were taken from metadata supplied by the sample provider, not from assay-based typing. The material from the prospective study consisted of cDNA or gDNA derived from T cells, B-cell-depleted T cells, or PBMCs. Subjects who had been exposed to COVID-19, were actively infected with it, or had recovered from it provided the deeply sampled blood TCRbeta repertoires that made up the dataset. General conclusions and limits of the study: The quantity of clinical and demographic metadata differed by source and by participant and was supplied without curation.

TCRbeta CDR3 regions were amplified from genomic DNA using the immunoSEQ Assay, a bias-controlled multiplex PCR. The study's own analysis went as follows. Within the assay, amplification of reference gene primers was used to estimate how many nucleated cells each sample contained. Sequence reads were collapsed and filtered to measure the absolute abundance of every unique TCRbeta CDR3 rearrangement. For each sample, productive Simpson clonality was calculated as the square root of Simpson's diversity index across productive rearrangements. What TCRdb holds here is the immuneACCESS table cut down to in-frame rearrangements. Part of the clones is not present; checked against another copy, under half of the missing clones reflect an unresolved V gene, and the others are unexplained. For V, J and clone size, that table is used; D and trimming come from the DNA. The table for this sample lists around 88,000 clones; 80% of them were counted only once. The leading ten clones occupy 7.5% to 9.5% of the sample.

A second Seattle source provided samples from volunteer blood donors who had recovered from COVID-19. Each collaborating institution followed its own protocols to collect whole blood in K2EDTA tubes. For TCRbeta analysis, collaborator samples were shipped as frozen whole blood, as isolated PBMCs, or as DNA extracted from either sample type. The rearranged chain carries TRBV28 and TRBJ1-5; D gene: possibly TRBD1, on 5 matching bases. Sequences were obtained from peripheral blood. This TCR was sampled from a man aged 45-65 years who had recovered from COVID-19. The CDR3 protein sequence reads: CASSSQAYSNQPQHF. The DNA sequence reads TGTGCCAGCAGTTCACAGGCCTATAGCAATCAGCCCCAGCATTTT.